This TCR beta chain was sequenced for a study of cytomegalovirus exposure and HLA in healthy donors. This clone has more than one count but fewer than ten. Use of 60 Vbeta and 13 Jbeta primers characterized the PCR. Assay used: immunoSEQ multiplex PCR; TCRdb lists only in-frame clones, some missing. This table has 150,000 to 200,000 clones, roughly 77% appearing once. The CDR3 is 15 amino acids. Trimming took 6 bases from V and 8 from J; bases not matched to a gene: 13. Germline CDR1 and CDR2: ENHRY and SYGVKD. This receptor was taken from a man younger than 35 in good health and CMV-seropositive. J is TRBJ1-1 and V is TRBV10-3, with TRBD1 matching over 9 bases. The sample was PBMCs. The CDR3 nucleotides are TGTGCCATCAGGCCAGTACAGGGGGCGGGGGCCGAAGCTTTCTTT. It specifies CAIRPVQGAGAEAFF.